The 27 T cell receptor beta chains below were found in one sample sequenced in a study of molecular identifiers for immune sequencing clone quantification. Using its own MiXCR run on the PCR reads, TCRdb lists one record per CDR3 protein. The sample consists of 600,000 to 650,000 distinct CDR3 sequences, 20% of them appearing once. The sequenced sample consisted of naive CD8+ T cells from blood, with Jurkat cell RNA spiked in. The subset is: FACS-sorted CD8+CD4-CCR7+CD45RA+ naive T cells. These TCRs come from a human donor in good health. Some libraries in this study had Jurkat cell RNA spiked in.

This clonotype was found many times. This sequence joins TRBV4-2 and TRBJ2-3; the D gene is possibly TRBD1 (5 bases). The CDR3 is 15 amino acids. CDR1 LGHNA and CDR2 YNFKEQ come from the germline V gene. Trimming pared 8 bases from V and 4 bases from J, leaving 19 bases between. CDR3: CASQSGLGVPDTQYF. CDR3 sequence (DNA): TGTGCCAGCCAGTCGGGTCTAGGGGTCCCAGATACGCAGTATTTT.

This clonotype was observed many times. The rearrangement links TRBV28 to TRBJ1-4; weak D call: TRBD1 (5 bases). This CDR3 comprises 13 residues. The V gene's germline CDR1 is MDHEN and CDR2 SYDVKM. V lost 8 bases, J lost 11 bases, and 18 bases lay in between. The DNA for the CDR3 is TGTGCCAGCGCTAACGGGGGGTTGAAGAAACTGTTTTTT. Amino acid sequence: CASANGGLKKLFF.

This clonotype was observed at least ten times. The chain is built from TRBV15 and TRBJ2-1, with D maybe TRBD1 (6 bases). The germline V gene has CDR1 LNHNV and CDR2 YYDKDF (reference sequence). This CDR3 is 16 amino acids long. V lost 2 bases and J lost 6, with 17 bases in between. CDR3 amino acids: CATSRLHVDRTNEQFF. CDR3 in DNA: TGTGCCACCAGCAGATTACATGTAGACAGGACCAATGAGCAGTTCTTC. Combining the CDR3 with reference TRBV15 and TRBJ2-1 gives the whole variable domain DAMVIQNPRYQVTQFGKPVTLSCSQTLNHNVMYWYQQKSSQAPKLLFHYYDKDFNNEADTPDNFQSRRPNTSFCFLDIRSPGLGDTAMYLCATSRLHVDRTNEQFFGPGTRLTVL.

This clonotype appeared many times. The chain combines TRBV6-5 with TRBJ2-3; D may be TRBD2 (5 bases). The CDR3 consists of 13 residues. The germline V gene encodes CDR1 MNHEY and CDR2 SVGAGI. V shed 4 bases and J shed 5 bases, with 10 bases lying between them. This CDR3 is CASSSLGVDTQYF. In nucleotides, the CDR3 is TGTGCCAGCAGTTCTCTCGGGGTAGATACGCAGTATTTT.

About this clonotype: A much larger clone differs from this one at a single base, so this may be a read error. The gene calls are TRBV30 and TRBJ1-1; a possible D gene is TRBD1 (6 bases). The CDR3 spans 13 residues. Germline V gene data show CDR1 as GTSNPN and CDR2 as SVGIG (reference sequence). As DNA, the CDR3 is TGTGCCTGGAGGTTGGGGGGCCGCACTGGAGCTTTCTTT. Translated: CAWRLGGRTGAFF.

This clonotype was observed a few times. The chain carries TRBV28 and TRBJ1-6, with 9 bases fitting TRBD1. Per the germline V gene, CDR1 is MDHEN and CDR2 is SYDVKM. The CDR3 runs to 16 residues. V shed 6 bases, J shed 7 bases, and the junction held 10 bases outside the gene matches. The CDR3 sequence: CASSRDRASGNSPLHF. CDR3 sequence (DNA): TGTGCCAGCAGCCGGGACAGGGCTTCAGGAAATTCACCCCTCCACTTT.

Many counts were recorded for this clonotype. CDR3 sequence (DNA): TGTGCCAGCAGCTTAGAATTACTCGTCTACGAGCAGTACTTC. Its protein is CASSLELLVYEQYF. V and J are TRBV7-2 and TRBJ2-7, with D unresolved. V gave up 1 base and J gave up 3 bases, with 10 bases separating them. Germline values: CDR1 SGHTA, CDR2 FQGNSA. The CDR3 covers 14 residues. The entire variable domain, with the rest obtained from reference TRBV7-2 and TRBJ2-7, is as follows: GAGVSQSPSNKVTEKGKDVELRCDPISGHTALYWYRQSLGQGLEFLIYFQGNSAPDKSGLPSDRFSAERTGGSVSTLTIQRTQQEDSAVYLCASSLELLVYEQYFGPGTRLTVT.

A remark on this clonotype: A clone one base away is much larger, so this may be a read error. The rearrangement joins TRBV4-3 to TRBJ2-7; 7 bases fit TRBD2. CDR1 and CDR2 (germline): LGHNA, YSLEER. This CDR3 is built from 17 residues. DNA of the CDR3: TGCGCCAGCAGCCAAGATAGGGCGACAGCGGGGCGGAACGAGCAGTCCTTC. It codes for CASSQDRATAGRNEQSF.

On this clonotype itself: It may be a read error: a sequence one base away is much more abundant. The chain recombines TRBV11-2 with TRBJ1-2; D gene unclear. The CDR3 sequence is 14 residues long. Looked up from germline, CDR1 is SGHAT and CDR2 is FQNNGV. The CDR3 DNA is TGTGCCAACAGCTTAGTAGGGACTAACTATGGCTACACCTTC. Amino acids: CANSLVGTNYGYTF. The variable domain in full, with the rest retrieved from reference TRBV11-2 and TRBJ1-2, is EAGVAQSPRYKIIEKRQSVAFWCNPISGHATLYWYQQILGQGPKLLIQFQNNGVVDDSQLPKDRFSAERLKGVDSTLKIQPAKLEDSAVYLCANSLVGTNYGYTFGSGTRLTVV.

This clonotype appeared a few times. This sequence joins TRBV11-2 and TRBJ2-5; D uncertain. The CDR3 runs 15 residues. Germline loops: CDR1 SGHAT, CDR2 FQNNGV. Trimming stripped 2 bases from V and 2 bases from J, with 12 bases between. CDR3 nucleotides: TGTGCCAGCAGCTTACTTCAGCAGAGACAAGAGACCCAGTACTTC. Protein product: CASSLLQQRQETQYF.

The rearrangement links TRBV20-1 to TRBJ1-1; tentatively, D is TRBD1 (5 bases). Trimming removed 0 bases from V and 4 bases from J, with 12 bases in between. Germline V lookup: CDR1 DFQATT, CDR2 SNEGSKA (reference sequence). The CDR3 sequence is 14 residues long. CDR3 sequence (DNA): TGCAGTGCTAGAGATTCCTTCGGGGGCACTGAAGCTTTCTTT. This sequence encodes CSARDSFGGTEAFF.

This clonotype was recorded many times. The J gene is TRBJ2-5, the V gene TRBV7-9, with 10 positions matching TRBD2. CDR1 is SEHNR and CDR2 is FQNEAQ in the germline V gene (reference sequence). J gave up 1 base and V 8 bases, and 7 bases lay outside the gene matches. The CDR3 runs to 15 residues. CDR3 protein: CASGRLAGVQETQYF. The CDR3 DNA reads TGTGCCAGCGGACGCCTAGCGGGGGTCCAAGAGACCCAGTACTTC.

The table lists this clonotype with many counts. The rearrangement links TRBV19 to TRBJ2-2; 9 bases line up with TRBD1. V lost 5 bases to trimming and J lost 0 bases; unmatched junction nucleotides: 4. The germline CDR1 and CDR2 sequences are LNHDA and SQIVND (reference sequence). The CDR3 has 16 amino acids. This CDR3 is CASSPRDRANTGELFF. The CDR3 DNA follows: TGTGCCAGTAGTCCCCGGGACAGGGCGAACACCGGGGAGCTGTTTTTT. Supplemented by reference TRBV19 and TRBJ2-2, the full variable domain reads DGGITQSPKYLFRKEGQNVTLSCEQNLNHDAMYWYRQDPGQGLRLIYYSQIVNDFQKGDIAEGYSVSREKKESFPLTVTSAQKNPTAFYLCASSPRDRANTGELFFGEGSRLTVL.

This clonotype was detected many times. This chain uses TRBV10-3 with TRBJ1-2; maybe TRBD1 (5 bases). The CDR3 runs 13 residues. The V gene lost 2 bases and the J gene lost 7 bases, with 11 bases spanning the gap. CDR1 and CDR2 from the germline V gene are ENHRY and SYGVKD. The CDR3 DNA is TGTGCCATCAGTGAGGCGGACACCACTGGCTACACCTTC. It specifies CAISEADTTGYTF.

This clonotype was seen at least ten times. This chain joins TRBV12-3 or TRBV12-4 and TRBJ2-4; TRBD1 aligns across 10 bases. This CDR3 is built from 14 residues. Trimming cost V 6 bases and J 7 bases; bases outside gene matches: 6. DNA of the CDR3: TGTGCCAGCAGCCTTGGACAGGGGGTGAACATTCAGTACTTC. Its protein is CASSLGQGVNIQYF.

This clonotype was seen at least ten times. The V call is TRBV9, the J call TRBJ1-6; weak D call: TRBD1 (6 bases). The V gene lost 7 bases and the J gene lost 8 bases, with 13 bases spanning the gap. Germline V gives CDR1 SGDLS, CDR2 YYNGEE. This CDR3 spans 13 amino acids. The CDR3 region is CASRQGRDSPLHF. The CDR3 coding sequence is TGTGCCAGCCGCCAGGGGAGAGATTCACCCCTCCACTTT.

The table lists this clonotype with a few counts. Compared with germline, one end of the junction differs, possibly owing to a read error. The chain couples TRBV6-2 or TRBV6-3 to TRBJ2-1; 9 nucleotides line up with TRBD1. Germline V gene lookup returns CDR1 MNHEY and CDR2 SVGEGT. This CDR3 spans 12 amino acids. The CDR3 nucleotides are TGTGCCAGCAATTACGACAGGGGGGAGCAGTTCTTC. Its protein is CASNYDRGEQFF.

This clonotype is a singleton in its sample. With a much larger clone just one base away, this may be a read error. The chain uses TRBV13 and TRBJ2-3; 11 bases map to TRBD2. CDR1 and CDR2 (germline): PRHDT, FYEKMQ (reference sequence). The CDR3 is 16 amino acids. V shed 11 bases and J 4 bases; nucleotides not matched to a gene: 14. The CDR3 DNA is TGTGCCTGCACCTTGGGTAGCGGGGGGGCAGCAGATACGCAGTATTTT. This encodes CACTLGSGGAADTQYF.

This clonotype was observed many times. The V and J genes are TRBV6-5 and TRBJ1-3, with a tentative D call TRBD1 (5 bases). Per germline, CDR1 MNHEY and CDR2 SVGAGI. Trimming shortened V by 5 bases and J by 2 bases, and 16 bases separated the two germline ends. The CDR3 consists of 16 residues. The CDR3 sequence: CASSPNRGTTGNTIYF. The CDR3 nucleotides read TGTGCCAGCAGTCCAAACCGGGGGACCACTGGAAACACCATATATTTT.

This clonotype was recorded many times. This CDR3 is CASSPSAGLAGGLFSTDTQYF. The CDR3 DNA follows: TGTGCCAGCAGTCCATCGGCGGGACTAGCGGGAGGACTATTTAGCACAGATACGCAGTATTTT. This chain connects TRBV28 to TRBJ2-3; 15 nucleotides agree with TRBD2. The V and J ends lost 5 bases and 0 bases, in that order; junction bases with no gene match: 15. The CDR3 totals 21 residues. Germline V CDR1 and CDR2: MDHEN, SYDVKM.

In this sample, this clonotype turned up a few times. The rearrangement links TRBV20-1 to TRBJ2-7; the match to TRBD2 covers 7 bases. With 2 bases clipped from V and 6 bases from J, the junction kept 13 bases outside the gene matches. The length of the CDR3 is 15 residues. From germline, CDR1 is DFQATT and CDR2 SNEGSKA (reference sequence). The CDR3 sequence is CSARPWTSSSVEQYF. In DNA form, the CDR3 reads TGCAGTGCTAGACCATGGACTAGTTCTTCAGTCGAGCAGTACTTC.

Concerning this clonotype itself: This sequence may be a read error, since a much larger clone differs from it by one base. This chain connects TRBV24-1 to TRBJ2-2; D may correspond to TRBD1 or TRBD2 (5 bases each). This CDR3 spans 16 amino acids. Germline values: CDR1 KGHDR, CDR2 SFDVKD. The CDR3 region has the DNA TGTGCCACCAGTGATGGTCCAGGGAGTAATGCCGGGAAGCTGTTTTTT. This sequence encodes CATSDGPGSNAGKLFF.

The chain employs TRBV7-9 and TRBJ2-1; D is perhaps TRBD1 (5 bases). TRBJ2-7 explains the end of the DNA better; the J call may be wrong. The CDR3 is 15 amino acids. Germline assignment: CDR1 SEHNR and CDR2 FQNEAQ (reference sequence). CDR3 sequence (DNA): TGTGCCAGCAGCCCTGGGTGGGGCTCCTACAATGAGCAGTACTTC. Translating gives CASSPGWGSYNEQYF.

Points on this clonotype: A much larger clone sits a single nucleotide away, making a read error possible. This chain links TRBV6-2 or TRBV6-3 with TRBJ1-5, with TRBD1 identical over 9 bases. The CDR3 is 15 amino acids. Germline CDR1 and CDR2: MNHEY and SVGEGT. The CDR3 region is CASSLSGQGVQPRHF. As DNA, the CDR3 is TGTGCCAGCAGTTTGTCGGGACAGGGAGTTCAGCCCCGGCATTTT.

The chain carries TRBV19 and TRBJ2-4, with D possibly TRBD1 on 6 matching bases. CDR1 and CDR2 from the germline V gene are LNHDA and SQIVND (reference sequence). The CDR3 runs to 16 residues. V was shortened by 6 bases and J by 0 bases, with 15 bases between the two germline ends. The CDR3 is CASRVGTRQAKNIQYF. For the CDR3, the DNA is TGTGCCAGTAGGGTCGGGACAAGGCAAGCCAAAAACATTCAGTACTTC.

This clonotype was seen many times. V gene TRBV24-1 combines with J gene TRBJ2-2, with D perhaps matching TRBD2 (5 bases). Trimming stripped 6 bases from V and 6 bases from J, with 13 bases between. The CDR3 covers 14 residues. Germline V CDR1 and CDR2: KGHDR, SFDVKD. This CDR3 is CATSLTGYAGELFF. In DNA, the CDR3 is TGTGCCACCAGTCTTACGGGGTATGCCGGGGAGCTGTTTTTT.

The chain joins TRBV9 to TRBJ2-5, with a possible D match to TRBD1 (5 bases). Trimming took off 6 bases at V and 4 bases at J, with 16 bases between the two ends. Per the germline V gene, CDR1 is SGDLS and CDR2 is YYNGEE. The CDR3 is made up of 14 amino acids. CDR3 protein: CASNPGPPGETQYF. CDR3 DNA sequence: TGTGCCAGCAACCCAGGGCCCCCAGGAGAGACCCAGTACTTC.